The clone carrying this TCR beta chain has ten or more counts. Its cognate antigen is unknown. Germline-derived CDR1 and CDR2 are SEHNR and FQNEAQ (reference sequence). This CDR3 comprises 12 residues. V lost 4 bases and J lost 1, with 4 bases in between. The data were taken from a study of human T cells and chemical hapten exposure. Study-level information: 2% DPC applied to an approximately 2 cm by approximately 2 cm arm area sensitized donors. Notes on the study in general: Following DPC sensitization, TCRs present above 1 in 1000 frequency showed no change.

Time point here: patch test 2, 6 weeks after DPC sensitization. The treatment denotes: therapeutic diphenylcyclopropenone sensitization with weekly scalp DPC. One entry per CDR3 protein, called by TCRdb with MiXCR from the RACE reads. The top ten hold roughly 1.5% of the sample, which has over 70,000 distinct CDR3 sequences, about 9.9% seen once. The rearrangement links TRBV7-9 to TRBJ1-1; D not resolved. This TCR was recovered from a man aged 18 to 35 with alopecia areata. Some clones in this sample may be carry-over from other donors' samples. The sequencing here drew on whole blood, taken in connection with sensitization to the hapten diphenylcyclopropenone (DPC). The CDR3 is CASSSENTEAFF. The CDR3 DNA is TGTGCCAGCAGCTCGGAGAACACTGAAGCTTTCTTT.